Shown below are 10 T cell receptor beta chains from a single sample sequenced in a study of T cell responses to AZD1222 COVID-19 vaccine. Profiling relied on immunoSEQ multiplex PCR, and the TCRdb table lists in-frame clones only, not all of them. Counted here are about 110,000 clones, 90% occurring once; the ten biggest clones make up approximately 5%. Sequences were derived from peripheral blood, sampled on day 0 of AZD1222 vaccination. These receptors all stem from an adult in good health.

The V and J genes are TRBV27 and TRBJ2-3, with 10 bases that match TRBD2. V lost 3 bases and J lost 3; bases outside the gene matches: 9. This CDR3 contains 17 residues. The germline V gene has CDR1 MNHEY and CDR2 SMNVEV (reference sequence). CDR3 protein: CASSLVPSGSTTDTQYF. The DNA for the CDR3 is TGTGCCAGCAGTTTGGTTCCTAGCGGGAGTACGACAGATACGCAGTATTTT.

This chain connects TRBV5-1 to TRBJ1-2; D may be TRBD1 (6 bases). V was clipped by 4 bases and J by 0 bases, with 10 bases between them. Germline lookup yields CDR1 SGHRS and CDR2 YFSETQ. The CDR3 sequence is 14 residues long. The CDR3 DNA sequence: TGCGCCAGCAGCCCCGGGACAACTAACTATGGCTACACCTTC. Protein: CASSPGTTNYGYTF.

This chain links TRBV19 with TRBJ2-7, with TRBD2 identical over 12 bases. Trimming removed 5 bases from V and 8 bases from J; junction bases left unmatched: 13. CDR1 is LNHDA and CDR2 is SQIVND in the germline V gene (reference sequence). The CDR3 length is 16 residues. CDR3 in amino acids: CASSASHASGRDKQYF. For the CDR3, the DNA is TGTGCCAGTAGTGCGTCCCACGCTAGCGGGAGGGACAAGCAGTACTTC.

The CDR3 loop reads CASSIGSASYNEQFF. The CDR3 bases are TGTGCCAGTAGTATAGGTAGCGCCTCCTACAATGAGCAGTTCTTC. V gene TRBV19 combines with J gene TRBJ2-1; maybe TRBD2 (5 bases). In germline, CDR1 is LNHDA, CDR2 SQIVND (reference sequence). V was trimmed by 1 base and J by 0 bases, leaving 7 bases between them. This CDR3 is built from 15 residues. Full variable domain (outside the CDR3, taken from reference TRBV19 and TRBJ2-1): DGGITQSPKYLFRKEGQNVTLSCEQNLNHDAMYWYRQDPGQGLRLIYYSQIVNDFQKGDIAEGYSVSREKKESFPLTVTSAQKNPTAFYLCASSIGSASYNEQFFGPGTRLTVL.

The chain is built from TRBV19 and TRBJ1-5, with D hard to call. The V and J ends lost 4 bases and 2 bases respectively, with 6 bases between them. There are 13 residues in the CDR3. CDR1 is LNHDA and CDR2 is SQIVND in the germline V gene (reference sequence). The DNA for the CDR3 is TGTGCCAGTAGTACTCAGCGCAATCAGCCCCAGCATTTT. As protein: CASSTQRNQPQHF.

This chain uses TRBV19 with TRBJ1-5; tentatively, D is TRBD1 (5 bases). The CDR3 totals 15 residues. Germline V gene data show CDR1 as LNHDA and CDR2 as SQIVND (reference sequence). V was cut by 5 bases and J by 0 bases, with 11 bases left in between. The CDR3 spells CASSPGTASNQPQHF. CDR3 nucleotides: TGTGCCAGTAGTCCCGGGACGGCTAGCAATCAGCCCCAGCATTTT.

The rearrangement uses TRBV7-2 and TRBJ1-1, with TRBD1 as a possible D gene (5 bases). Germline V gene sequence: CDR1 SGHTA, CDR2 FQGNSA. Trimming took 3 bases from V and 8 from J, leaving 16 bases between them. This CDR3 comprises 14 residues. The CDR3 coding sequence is TGTGCCAGCAGCTTCCCTGGACATCCGGAGGAAGCTTTCTTT. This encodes CASSFPGHPEEAFF. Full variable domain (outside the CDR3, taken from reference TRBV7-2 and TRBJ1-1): GAGVSQSPSNKVTEKGKDVELRCDPISGHTALYWYRQSLGQGLEFLIYFQGNSAPDKSGLPSDRFSAERTGGSVSTLTIQRTQQEDSAVYLCASSFPGHPEEAFFGQGTRLTVV.

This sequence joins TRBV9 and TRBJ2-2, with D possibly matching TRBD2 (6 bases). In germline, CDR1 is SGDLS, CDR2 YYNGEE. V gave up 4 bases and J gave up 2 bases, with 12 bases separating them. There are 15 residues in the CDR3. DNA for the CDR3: TGTGCCAGCAGCCCGGACTACTATAACACCGGGGAGCTGTTTTTT. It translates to CASSPDYYNTGELFF.

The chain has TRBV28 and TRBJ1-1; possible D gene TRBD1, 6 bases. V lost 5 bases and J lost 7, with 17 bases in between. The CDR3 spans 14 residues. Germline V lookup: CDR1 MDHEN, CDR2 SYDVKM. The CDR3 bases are TGTGCCAGCAGTGGACCGGGACAAGCCCTTGAAGCTTTCTTT. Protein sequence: CASSGPGQALEAFF.

DNA for the CDR3: TGTGCCAGCAGCTTGTCCGGACGGAACTATGGCTACACCTTC. The encoded protein is CASSLSGRNYGYTF. The chain uses TRBV5-6 and TRBJ1-2; D not certain. Germline assignment: CDR1 SGHDT and CDR2 YYEEEE. V lost 1 base, J lost 2 bases, and 9 bases lay in between. CDR3 length equals 14 residues. The complete variable domain, with remaining parts taken from reference TRBV5-6 and TRBJ1-2, reads DAGVTQSPTHLIKTRGQQVTLRCSPKSGHDTVSWYQQALGQGPQFIFQYYEEEERQRGNFPDRFSGHQFPNYSSELNVNALLLGDSALYLCASSLSGRNYGYTFGSGTRLTVV.